The 3 T cell receptor beta chains given below trace back to one sample, sequenced in a study of blood T cell repertoires in COVID-19. The assay was immunoSEQ multiplex PCR, and TCRdb's table has in-frame clones only and misses some. The sample contains roughly 200,000 clones, around nine tenths of which appear only once. The sequenced sample was peripheral blood. All receptors derive from a man aged 60 to 69 with acute or convalescent COVID-19.

V is TRBV15 and J is TRBJ2-2; the match to TRBD2 covers 13 bases. This CDR3 comprises 17 residues. Trimming at V came to 1 base and at J to 7 bases, leaving 6 bases not matched to a gene. CDR1 is LNHNV, CDR2 YYDKDF, per germline (reference sequence). The CDR3: CATSRVTSGGAVGELFF. The DNA for the CDR3 is TGTGCCACCAGCAGAGTCACTAGCGGGGGGGCGGTCGGGGAGCTGTTTTTT.

V is TRBV4-1 and J is TRBJ2-6; D is perhaps TRBD2 (7 bases). This CDR3 spans 17 amino acids. Trimming removed 2 bases from V and 2 bases from J, with 13 bases in between. CDR1 MGHRA and CDR2 YSYEKL come from the germline V gene. CDR3 loop: CASSQPGGGTGANVLTF. CDR3 DNA: TGCGCCAGCAGCCAACCTGGGGGGGGCACTGGGGCCAACGTCCTGACTTTC.

The chain combines TRBV9 with TRBJ2-4; D may be TRBD2 (5 bases). Deletions cut 5 bases from V and 6 bases from J, with 18 bases between. Looked up from germline, CDR1 is SGDLS and CDR2 is YYNGEE. The CDR3 is 15 amino acids. The CDR3 protein is CASSHDGSRANIQYF. CDR3 coding DNA: TGTGCCAGCAGTCACGACGGGTCGAGGGCAAACATTCAGTACTTC.